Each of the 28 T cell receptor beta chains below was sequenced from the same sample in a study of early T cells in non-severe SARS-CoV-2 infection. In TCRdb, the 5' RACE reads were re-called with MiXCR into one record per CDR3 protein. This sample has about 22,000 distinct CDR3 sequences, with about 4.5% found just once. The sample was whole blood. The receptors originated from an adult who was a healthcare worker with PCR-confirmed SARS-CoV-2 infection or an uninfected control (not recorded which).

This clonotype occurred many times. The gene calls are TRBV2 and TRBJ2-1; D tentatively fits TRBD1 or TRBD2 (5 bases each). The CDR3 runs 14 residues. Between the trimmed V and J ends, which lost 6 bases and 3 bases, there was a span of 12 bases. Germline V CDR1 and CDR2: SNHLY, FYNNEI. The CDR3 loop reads CASRGPSFYNEQFF. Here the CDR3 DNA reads TGTGCCAGCAGGGGACCATCCTTCTACAATGAGCAGTTCTTC.

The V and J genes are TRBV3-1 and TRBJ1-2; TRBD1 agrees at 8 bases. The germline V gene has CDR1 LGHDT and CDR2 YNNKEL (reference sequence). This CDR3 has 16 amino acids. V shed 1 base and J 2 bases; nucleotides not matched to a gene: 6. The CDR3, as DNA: TGTGCCAGCAGCCAAGTAAACAGGGGGGGAAACTATGGCTACACCTTC. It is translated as CASSQVNRGGNYGYTF. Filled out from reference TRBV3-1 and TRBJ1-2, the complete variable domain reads DTAVSQTPKYLVTQMGNDKSIKCEQNLGHDTMYWYKQDSKKFLKIMFSYNNKELIINETVPNRFSPKSPDKAHLNLHINSLELGDSAVYFCASSQVNRGGNYGYTFGSGTRLTVV.

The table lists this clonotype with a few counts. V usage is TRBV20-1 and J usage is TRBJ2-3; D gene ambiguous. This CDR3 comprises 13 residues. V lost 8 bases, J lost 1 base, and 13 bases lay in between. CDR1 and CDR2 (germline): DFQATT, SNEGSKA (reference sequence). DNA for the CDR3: TGCAGTACCGGGCCCGTAGGCACAGATACGCAGTATTTT. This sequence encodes CSTGPVGTDTQYF.

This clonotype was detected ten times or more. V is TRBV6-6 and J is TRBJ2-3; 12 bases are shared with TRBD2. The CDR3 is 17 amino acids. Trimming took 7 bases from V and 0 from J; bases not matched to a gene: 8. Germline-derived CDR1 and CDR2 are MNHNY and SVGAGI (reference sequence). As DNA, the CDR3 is TGTGCCAGCACTTCCGCCGGGACTAGCGGGAGCACAGATACGCAGTATTTT. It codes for CASTSAGTSGSTDTQYF.

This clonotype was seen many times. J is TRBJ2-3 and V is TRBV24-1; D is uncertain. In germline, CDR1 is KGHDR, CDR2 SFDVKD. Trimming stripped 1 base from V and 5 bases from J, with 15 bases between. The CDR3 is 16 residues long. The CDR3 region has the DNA TGTGCCACCAGTGATTTCTACAGCCTAAAGGGAGATACGCAGTATTTT. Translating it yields CATSDFYSLKGDTQYF.

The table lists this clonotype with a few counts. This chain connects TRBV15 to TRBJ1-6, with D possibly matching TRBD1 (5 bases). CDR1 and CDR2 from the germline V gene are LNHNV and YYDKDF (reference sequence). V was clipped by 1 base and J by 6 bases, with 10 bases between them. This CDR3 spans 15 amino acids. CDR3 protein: CATSRGKGPNSPLHF. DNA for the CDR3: TGTGCCACCAGCAGAGGAAAGGGACCTAATTCACCCCTCCACTTT.

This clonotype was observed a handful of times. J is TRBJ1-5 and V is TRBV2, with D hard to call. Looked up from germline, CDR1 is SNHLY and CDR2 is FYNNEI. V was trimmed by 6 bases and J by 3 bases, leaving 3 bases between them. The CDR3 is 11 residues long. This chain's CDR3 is CASRVNQPQHF. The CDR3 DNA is TGTGCCAGCAGGGTCAATCAGCCCCAGCATTTT.

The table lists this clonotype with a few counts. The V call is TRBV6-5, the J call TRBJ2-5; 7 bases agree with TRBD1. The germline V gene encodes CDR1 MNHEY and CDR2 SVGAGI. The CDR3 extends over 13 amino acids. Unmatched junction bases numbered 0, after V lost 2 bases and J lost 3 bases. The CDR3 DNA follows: TGTGCCAGCAGTTACGGGACAGAAGAGACCCAGTACTTC. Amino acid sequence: CASSYGTEETQYF.

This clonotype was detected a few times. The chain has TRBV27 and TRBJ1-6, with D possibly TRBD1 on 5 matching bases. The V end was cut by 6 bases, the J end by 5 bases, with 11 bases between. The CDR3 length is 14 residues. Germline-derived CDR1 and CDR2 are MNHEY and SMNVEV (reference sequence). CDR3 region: CASRAGPNNSPLHF. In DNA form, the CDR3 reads TGTGCCAGCAGGGCGGGACCGAATAATTCACCCCTCCACTTT.

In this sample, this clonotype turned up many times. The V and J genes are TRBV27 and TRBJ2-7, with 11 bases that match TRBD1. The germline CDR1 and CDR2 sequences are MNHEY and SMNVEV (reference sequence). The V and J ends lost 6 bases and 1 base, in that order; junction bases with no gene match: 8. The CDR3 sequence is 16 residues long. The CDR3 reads CASSDGTGGLSYEQYF. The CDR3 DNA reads TGTGCCAGCAGCGACGGGACAGGGGGTTTGTCCTACGAGCAGTACTTC.

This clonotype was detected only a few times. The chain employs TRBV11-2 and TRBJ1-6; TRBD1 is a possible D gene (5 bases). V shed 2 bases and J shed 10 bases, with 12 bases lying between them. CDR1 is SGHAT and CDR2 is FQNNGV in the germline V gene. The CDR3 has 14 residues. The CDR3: CASSLLQEGSPLHF. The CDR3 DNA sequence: TGTGCCAGCAGCTTATTACAGGAGGGCTCACCCCTCCACTTT.

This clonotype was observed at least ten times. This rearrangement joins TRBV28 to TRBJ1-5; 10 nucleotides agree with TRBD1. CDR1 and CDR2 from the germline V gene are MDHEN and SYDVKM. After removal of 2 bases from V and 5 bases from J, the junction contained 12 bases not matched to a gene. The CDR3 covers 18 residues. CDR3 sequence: CASSLDRGRPNYYQPQHF. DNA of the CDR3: TGTGCCAGCAGTTTAGACAGGGGGCGGCCCAATTATTATCAGCCCCAGCATTTT.

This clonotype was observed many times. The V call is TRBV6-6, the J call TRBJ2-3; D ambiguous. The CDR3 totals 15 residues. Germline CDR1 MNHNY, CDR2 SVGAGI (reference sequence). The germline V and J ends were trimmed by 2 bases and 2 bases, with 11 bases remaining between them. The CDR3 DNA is TGTGCCAGCAGTTACCCGCAAGCCATCACAGATACGCAGTATTTT. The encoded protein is CASSYPQAITDTQYF.

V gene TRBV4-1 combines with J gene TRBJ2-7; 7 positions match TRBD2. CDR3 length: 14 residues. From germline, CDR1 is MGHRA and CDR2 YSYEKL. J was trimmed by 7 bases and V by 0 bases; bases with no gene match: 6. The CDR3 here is CASSQDPGGREQYF. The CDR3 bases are TGCGCCAGCAGCCAAGATCCCGGGGGGAGGGAGCAGTACTTC.

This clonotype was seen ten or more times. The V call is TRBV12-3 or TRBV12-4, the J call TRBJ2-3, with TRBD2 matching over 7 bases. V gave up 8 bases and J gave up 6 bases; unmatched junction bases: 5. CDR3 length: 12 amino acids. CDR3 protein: CASRGGTDTQYF. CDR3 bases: TGTGCCAGCCGCGGGGGAACGGATACGCAGTATTTT.

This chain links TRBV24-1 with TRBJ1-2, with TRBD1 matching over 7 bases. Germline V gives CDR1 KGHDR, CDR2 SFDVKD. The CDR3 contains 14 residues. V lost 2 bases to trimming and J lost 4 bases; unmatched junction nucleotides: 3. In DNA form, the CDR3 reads TGTGCCACCAGTGATTGGCGGGACAGCTATGGCTACACCTTC. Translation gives CATSDWRDSYGYTF.

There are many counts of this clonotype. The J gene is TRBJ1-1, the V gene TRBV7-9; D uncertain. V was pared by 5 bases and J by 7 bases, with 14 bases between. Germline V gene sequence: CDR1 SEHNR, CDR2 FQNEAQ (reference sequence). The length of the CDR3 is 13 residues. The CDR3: CASSPRADREAFF. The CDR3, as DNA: TGTGCCAGCAGCCCCCGGGCCGACCGTGAAGCTTTCTTT.

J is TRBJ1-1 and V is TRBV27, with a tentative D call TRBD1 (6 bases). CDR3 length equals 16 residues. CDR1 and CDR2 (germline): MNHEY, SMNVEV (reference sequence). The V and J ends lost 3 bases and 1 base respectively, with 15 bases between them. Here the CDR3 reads CASSFMGGLWNTEAFF. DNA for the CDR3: TGTGCCAGCAGTTTTATGGGGGGCCTATGGAACACTGAAGCTTTCTTT.

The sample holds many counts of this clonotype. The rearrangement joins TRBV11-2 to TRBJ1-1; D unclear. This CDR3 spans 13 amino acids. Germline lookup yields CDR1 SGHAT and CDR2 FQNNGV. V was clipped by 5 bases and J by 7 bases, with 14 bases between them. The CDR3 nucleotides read TGTGCCAGCAGCCCGACACGGTGGGGTGAAGCTTTCTTT. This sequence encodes CASSPTRWGEAFF.

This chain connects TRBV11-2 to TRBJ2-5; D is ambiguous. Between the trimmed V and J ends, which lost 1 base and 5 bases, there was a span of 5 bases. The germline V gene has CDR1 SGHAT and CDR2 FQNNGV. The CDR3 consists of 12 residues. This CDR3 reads CASSLAPETQYF. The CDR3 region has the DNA TGTGCCAGCAGCTTAGCGCCCGAGACCCAGTACTTC.

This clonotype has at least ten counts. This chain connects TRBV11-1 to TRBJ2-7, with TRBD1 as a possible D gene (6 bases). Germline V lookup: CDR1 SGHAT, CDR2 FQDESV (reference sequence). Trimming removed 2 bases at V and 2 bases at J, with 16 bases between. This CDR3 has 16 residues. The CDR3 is CASSLFGGRGTYEQYF. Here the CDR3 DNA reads TGTGCCAGCAGCTTATTTGGTGGCAGGGGAACCTACGAGCAGTACTTC.

CDR3: CATSDGWVQAARRETQYF. In DNA form, the CDR3 reads TGTGCCACCAGTGATGGCTGGGTACAGGCCGCAAGACGAGAGACCCAGTACTTC. V and J are TRBV24-1 and TRBJ2-5, with D perhaps matching TRBD1 (5 bases). CDR3 length: 18 residues. CDR1 is KGHDR, CDR2 SFDVKD, per germline. The germline V and J ends were trimmed by 3 bases and 4 bases, with 23 bases remaining between them.

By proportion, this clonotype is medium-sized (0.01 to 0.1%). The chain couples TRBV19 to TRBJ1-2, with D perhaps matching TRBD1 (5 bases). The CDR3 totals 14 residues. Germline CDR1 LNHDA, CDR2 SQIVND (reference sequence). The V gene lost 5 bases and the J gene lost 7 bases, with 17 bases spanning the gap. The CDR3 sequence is CASSVTRDAAGYTF. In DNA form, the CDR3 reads TGTGCCAGTAGTGTTACGAGGGACGCGGCTGGCTACACCTTC.

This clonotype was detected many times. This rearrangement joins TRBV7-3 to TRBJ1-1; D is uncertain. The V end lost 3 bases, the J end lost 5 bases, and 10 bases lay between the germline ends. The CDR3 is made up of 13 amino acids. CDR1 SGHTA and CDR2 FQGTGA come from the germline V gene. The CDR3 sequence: CASSFGVGTEAFF. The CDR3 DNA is TGTGCCAGCAGCTTCGGGGTCGGGACTGAAGCTTTCTTT.

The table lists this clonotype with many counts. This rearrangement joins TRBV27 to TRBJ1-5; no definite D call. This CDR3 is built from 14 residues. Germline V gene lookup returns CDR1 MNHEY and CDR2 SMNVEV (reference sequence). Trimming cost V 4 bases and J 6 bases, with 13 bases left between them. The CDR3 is CASSWAGLRQPQHF. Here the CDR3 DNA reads TGTGCCAGCAGTTGGGCAGGCTTGCGTCAGCCCCAGCATTTT.

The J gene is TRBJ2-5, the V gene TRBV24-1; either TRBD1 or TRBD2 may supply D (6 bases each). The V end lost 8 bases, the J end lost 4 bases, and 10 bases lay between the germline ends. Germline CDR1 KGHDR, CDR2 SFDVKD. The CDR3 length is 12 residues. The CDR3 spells CATMGGGETQYF. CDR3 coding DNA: TGTGCCACCATGGGGGGCGGAGAGACCCAGTACTTC.

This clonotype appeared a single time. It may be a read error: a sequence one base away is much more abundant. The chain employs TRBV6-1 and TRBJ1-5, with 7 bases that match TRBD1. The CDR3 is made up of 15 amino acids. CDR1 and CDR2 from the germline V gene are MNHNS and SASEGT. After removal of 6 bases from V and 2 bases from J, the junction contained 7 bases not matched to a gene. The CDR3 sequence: CASRQHTGGNQPQHF. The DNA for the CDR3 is TGTGCCAGCAGACAACATACAGGGGGCAATCAGCCCCAGCATTTT.

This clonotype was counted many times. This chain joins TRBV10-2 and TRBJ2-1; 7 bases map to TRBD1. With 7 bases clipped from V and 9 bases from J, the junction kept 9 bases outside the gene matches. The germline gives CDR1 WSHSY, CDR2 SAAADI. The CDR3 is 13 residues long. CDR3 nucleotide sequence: TGCGCCAGCAACTACAGACAGGGCATTGAGCAGTTCTTC. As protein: CASNYRQGIEQFF.